The 16 T cell receptor beta chains in this list originate from one sample, sequenced in a study of OX40 agonist ivuxolimab in advanced cancers. Clones were read by immunoSEQ multiplex PCR, and TCRdb kept only the in-frame ones, dropping some. This repertoire shows about 45,000 clones, more than 65% found once; its top ten account for around 2.5%. The material was CD4+ or CD8+ T cells sorted from blood, obtained in a trial of the OX40 agonist ivuxolimab. The source is an adult with an advanced solid tumor such as melanoma, head and neck, liver or kidney cancer.

The chain has TRBV4-1 and TRBJ1-2; D not resolved. There are 15 residues in the CDR3. CDR1 and CDR2 from the germline V gene are MGHRA and YSYEKL. Trimming pared 1 base from V and 4 bases from J, leaving 13 bases between. DNA for the CDR3: TGCGCCAGCAGCCAAGGTCCGACGGAGGTCTATGGCTACACCTTC. Its protein product is CASSQGPTEVYGYTF.

The V call is TRBV7-6, the J call TRBJ2-3; D uncertain. Trimming pared 2 bases from V and 3 bases from J, leaving 0 bases between. CDR1 and CDR2 from the germline V gene are SGHVS and FNYEAQ. CDR3 size: 11 residues. CDR3 DNA: TGTGCCAGCAGCTTAACAGATACGCAGTATTTT. This translates into CASSLTDTQYF.

The V and J genes are TRBV19 and TRBJ1-4; perhaps TRBD1 as D (5 bases). The V gene lost 6 bases and the J gene lost 5 bases, with 13 bases spanning the gap. CDR3 length equals 14 residues. Germline V lookup: CDR1 LNHDA, CDR2 SQIVND (reference sequence). CDR3 DNA sequence: TGTGCCAGTAGGGGCCGGGGCGGGAATGAAAAACTGTTTTTT. Translating it yields CASRGRGGNEKLFF.

The rearrangement joins TRBV19 to TRBJ2-1; TRBD2 matches 10 bases. V shed 3 bases and J 7 bases; nucleotides not matched to a gene: 3. Germline-derived CDR1 and CDR2 are LNHDA and SQIVND (reference sequence). This CDR3 comprises 14 residues. The CDR3 DNA follows: TGTGCCAGTAGTATTCTTAGCGGGGGGAATGAGCAGTTCTTC. Protein: CASSILSGGNEQFF.

The CDR3 bases are TGTGCCAGGGCCCCGGGTGGGGGCTACACCTTC. Its translation is CARAPGGGYTF. This chain links TRBV19 with TRBJ1-2; D unresolved. There are 11 residues in the CDR3. The germline gives CDR1 LNHDA, CDR2 SQIVND (reference sequence). The V and J ends lost 9 bases and 8 bases respectively, with 13 bases between them.

This chain joins TRBV4-1 and TRBJ2-2, with a possible D match to TRBD2 (6 bases). Trimming pared 0 bases from V and 7 bases from J, leaving 21 bases between. The CDR3 sequence is 18 residues long. In germline, CDR1 is MGHRA, CDR2 YSYEKL. DNA for the CDR3: TGCGCCAGCAGCCAAGATCTTTTCGGTCTAGCGAAGGGCGGGGAGCTGTTTTTT. Its translation: CASSQDLFGLAKGGELFF.

This chain connects TRBV5-1 to TRBJ2-3; no firm D call. Germline V gene lookup returns CDR1 SGHRS and CDR2 YFSETQ. CDR3 length: 13 amino acids. V lost 0 bases and J lost 6, with 8 bases in between. This chain's CDR3 is CASSLARADTQYF. CDR3 in DNA: TGCGCCAGCAGCTTGGCTCGTGCTGATACGCAGTATTTT.

The V and J genes are TRBV5-1 and TRBJ1-3; 9 nucleotides agree with TRBD1. The V gene end was trimmed by 4 bases and the J gene end by 3 bases; junction bases not matched to a gene: 5. CDR1 and CDR2 (germline): SGHRS, YFSETQ. This CDR3 spans 15 amino acids. Here the CDR3 reads CASSIQGAVGNTIYF. DNA for the CDR3: TGCGCCAGCAGCATACAGGGGGCTGTTGGAAACACCATATATTTT. Supplemented by reference TRBV5-1 and TRBJ1-3, the full variable domain reads KAGVTQTPRYLIKTRGQQVTLSCSPISGHRSVSWYQQTPGQGLQFLFEYFSETQRNKGNFPGRFSGRQFSNSRSEMNVSTLELGDSALYLCASSIQGAVGNTIYFGEGSWLTVV.

The chain joins TRBV25-1 to TRBJ1-1, with D maybe TRBD1 (5 bases). This CDR3 has 14 residues. V gave up 2 bases and J gave up 4 bases, with 11 bases separating them. Germline V lookup: CDR1 MGHDK, CDR2 SYGVNS. CDR3 in amino acids: CASSEGAGFTEAFF. The CDR3 DNA sequence: TGTGCCAGCAGTGAAGGAGCAGGGTTCACTGAAGCTTTCTTT.

The V gene is TRBV2, the J gene TRBJ1-2, with 11 positions matching TRBD1. Germline V gene data show CDR1 as SNHLY and CDR2 as FYNNEI. V lost 6 bases, J lost 4 bases, and 4 bases stayed unmatched. The CDR3 is 14 residues long. CDR3 residues: CASRDRGLLYGYTF. CDR3 DNA sequence: TGTGCCAGCAGGGACAGGGGGCTACTCTATGGCTACACCTTC.

This chain joins TRBV5-4 and TRBJ2-2; D call uncertain. The germline CDR1 and CDR2 sequences are SGHNT and YYREEE (reference sequence). This CDR3 region has 14 residues. Trimming left V 2 bases short and J 1 base short, with 6 bases between. The CDR3 coding sequence is TGTGCCAGCAGCTTAGGCGGGAACACCGGGGAGCTGTTTTTT. Translated: CASSLGGNTGELFF.

The chain employs TRBV19 and TRBJ1-5; 7 bases agree with TRBD1. In germline, CDR1 is LNHDA, CDR2 SQIVND (reference sequence). The junction had 10 bases not matched to a gene; V was cut back by 3 bases and J by 11 bases. This CDR3 is built from 14 residues. CDR3 bases: TGTGCCAGTAGTATTCCGGGACAGCTAATGGCCCAGCATTTT. Residues: CASSIPGQLMAQHF.

V and J are TRBV19 and TRBJ2-1; D gene ambiguous. Germline assignment: CDR1 LNHDA and CDR2 SQIVND (reference sequence). The CDR3 covers 11 residues. Deletions cut 1 base from V and 8 bases from J, with 3 bases between. CDR3 protein: CASSIADEQFF. In nucleotides, the CDR3 is TGTGCCAGTAGTATAGCGGATGAGCAGTTCTTC. Based on the CDR3 plus reference TRBV19 and TRBJ2-1, the full variable domain is DGGITQSPKYLFRKEGQNVTLSCEQNLNHDAMYWYRQDPGQGLRLIYYSQIVNDFQKGDIAEGYSVSREKKESFPLTVTSAQKNPTAFYLCASSIADEQFFGPGTRLTVL.

The chain carries TRBV7-2 and TRBJ1-1; 8 bases line up with TRBD1. The CDR3 runs to 16 residues. Germline lookup yields CDR1 SGHTA and CDR2 FQGNSA. V was pared by 1 base and J by 3 bases, with 7 bases of the junction left unmatched. The CDR3 region has the DNA TGTGCCAGCAGCTTAGGTTTCAGGGGGCGGGACACTGAAGCTTTCTTT. Encoded protein: CASSLGFRGRDTEAFF.

The genes are TRBV5-1 and TRBJ2-5; D is unclear. The germline V gene encodes CDR1 SGHRS and CDR2 YFSETQ. V shed 0 bases and J shed 7 bases, with 10 bases lying between them. CDR3 length: 13 amino acids. The CDR3 here is CASSLGQEGTQYF. The DNA for the CDR3 is TGCGCCAGCAGCTTGGGTCAGGAAGGGACCCAGTACTTC.

The chain has TRBV5-4 and TRBJ1-5; TRBD1 aligns across 8 bases. Germline CDR1 is SGHNT and CDR2 is YYREEE (reference sequence). The ends lost 0 bases at V and 6 bases at J; junction bases unmatched: 2. The CDR3 is made up of 14 amino acids. In DNA form, the CDR3 reads TGTGCCAGCAGCTTGGGACAGGGGAGTCAGCCCCAGCATTTT. This codes for CASSLGQGSQPQHF.